The present TCR beta chain was sequenced within a study of response to subunit inactivated influenza vaccine. Whole-study findings and limits: New T cells are recruited in small numbers by each seasonal influenza vaccination, according to the authors' suggestion.

With regard to this clonotype: Its cognate antigen is unknown.

Trimming took 1 base from V and 0 from J; bases not matched to a gene: 3. Germline assignment: CDR1 MGHRA and CDR2 YSYEKL. CDR3 length: 17 amino acids. TCRdb recomputed calls from the RT-PCR reads with MiXCR, one row per CDR3 protein. The table has a few hundred thousand distinct CDR3 sequences, 10% to 11% seen once; the top ten hold 9.5% to 15%. Specimen: PBMCs from blood, collected roughly 45 days after vaccination. This clonotype was obtained from a man aged 50-59 years who received an inactivated influenza vaccine. The gene calls are TRBV4-1 and TRBJ2-3; 11 bases are a match to TRBD2. CDR3 in amino acids: CASSQGLAGHSTDTQYF. The CDR3 region has the DNA TGCGCCAGCAGCCAAGGACTAGCGGGGCATAGCACAGATACGCAGTATTTT.